This T cell receptor beta chain was sequenced in a study of cytomegalovirus exposure and HLA in healthy donors. Study summary: Earlier, some 180 million T cells were analyzed, and fewer than 120 million unique TCR beta sequences were found among them. Study-wide points: About 150 TCR beta chains were listed as cytomegalovirus-associated. Researchers reported that a few CMV-associated chains were confirmed in vitro as CMV antigen-specific.

In the case of this clone: As yet, its antigen is unknown. In the same sample, other DNA sequences code for this CDR3.

The V and J ends lost 0 bases and 1 base respectively, with 9 bases between them. There are 15 residues in the CDR3. The V gene's germline CDR1 is LGHNA and CDR2 YSLEER. The PCR was carried out with 60 Vbeta primers and 13 Jbeta primers. The repertoire was sequenced with immunoSEQ multiplex PCR; TCRdb's copy has only in-frame clones and lacks some. The table records under 200,000 clones, about four fifths of them present only once. The sequenced sample consisted of PBMCs. The TCR sequence derives from a young woman in good health and CMV-seronegative. The chain employs TRBV4-3 and TRBJ1-1; D ambiguous. The CDR3 bases are TGCGCCAGCAGCCAAGATCGCCGGGGGAACACTGAAGCTTTCTTT. Translation gives CASSQDRRGNTEAFF.